This T cell receptor beta chain is from a study of T-cell memory formation after mild COVID-19. Study results and limitations: Contracting CD8+ clones were enriched in EMRA, CD4+ mainly in CM and EM.

TCRdb re-analysed the 5' RACE reads in MiXCR, keeping a single row per CDR3 protein. The sample yields 550,000 to 650,000 distinct CDR3 sequences, 15% to 20% seen once. As to this clonotype: As yet, its antigen is unknown.

Trimming took off 0 bases at V and 7 bases at J, with 10 bases between the two ends. CDR1 and CDR2 from the germline V gene are LGHNA and YSLEER. The CDR3 has 15 residues. The sequence derives from an adult woman who had mild COVID-19 (a few samples of this study predate the infection). Cell type and time point are not known. The V and J genes are TRBV4-3 and TRBJ1-6; D ambiguous. Material: PBMCs or a T cell subset sorted from them (not recorded which). CDR3 sequence: CASSQDLLRNSPLHF. Here the CDR3 DNA reads TGCGCCAGCAGCCAAGATCTCCTGAGGAATTCACCCCTCCACTTT.